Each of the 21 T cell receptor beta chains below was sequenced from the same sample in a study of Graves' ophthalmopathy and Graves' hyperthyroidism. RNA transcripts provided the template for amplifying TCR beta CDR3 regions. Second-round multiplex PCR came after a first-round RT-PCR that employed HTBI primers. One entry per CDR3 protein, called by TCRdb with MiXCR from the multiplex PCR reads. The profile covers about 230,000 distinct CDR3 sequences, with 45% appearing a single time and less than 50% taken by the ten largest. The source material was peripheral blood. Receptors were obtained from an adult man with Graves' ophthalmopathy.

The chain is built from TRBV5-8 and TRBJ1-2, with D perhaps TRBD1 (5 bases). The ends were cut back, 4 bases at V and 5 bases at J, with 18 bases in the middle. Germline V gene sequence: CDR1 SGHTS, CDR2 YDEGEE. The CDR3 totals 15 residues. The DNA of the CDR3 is TGTGCCAGCAGCGGCCTGGCGACGGGGCGATATGGCTACACCTTC. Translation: CASSGLATGRYGYTF.

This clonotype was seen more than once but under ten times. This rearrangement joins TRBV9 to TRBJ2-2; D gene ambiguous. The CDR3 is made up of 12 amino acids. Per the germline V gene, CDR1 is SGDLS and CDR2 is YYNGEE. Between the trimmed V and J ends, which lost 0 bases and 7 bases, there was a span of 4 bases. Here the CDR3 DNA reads TGTGCCAGCAGCGTAGTTGGCGGGGAGCTGTTTTTT. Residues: CASSVVGGELFF.

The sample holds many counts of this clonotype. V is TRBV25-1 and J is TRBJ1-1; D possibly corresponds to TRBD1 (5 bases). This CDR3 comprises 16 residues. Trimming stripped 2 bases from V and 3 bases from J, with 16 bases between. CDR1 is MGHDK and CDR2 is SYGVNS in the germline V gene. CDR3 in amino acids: CASSERWGGYDTEAFF. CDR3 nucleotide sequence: TGTGCCAGCAGTGAACGCTGGGGGGGGTATGACACTGAAGCTTTCTTT.

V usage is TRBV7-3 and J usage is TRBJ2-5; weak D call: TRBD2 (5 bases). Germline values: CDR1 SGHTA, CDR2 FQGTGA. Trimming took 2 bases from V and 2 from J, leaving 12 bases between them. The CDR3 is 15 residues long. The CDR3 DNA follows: TGTGCCAGCAGCTTAGTTCGTAGGAGGCAAGAGACCCAGTACTTC. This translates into CASSLVRRRQETQYF.

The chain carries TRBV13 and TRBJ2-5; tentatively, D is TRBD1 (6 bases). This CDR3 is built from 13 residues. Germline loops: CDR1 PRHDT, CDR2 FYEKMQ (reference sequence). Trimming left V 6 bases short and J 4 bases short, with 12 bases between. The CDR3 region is CASSQQGPETQYF. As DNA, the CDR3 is TGTGCCAGCAGTCAGCAGGGGCCAGAGACCCAGTACTTC.

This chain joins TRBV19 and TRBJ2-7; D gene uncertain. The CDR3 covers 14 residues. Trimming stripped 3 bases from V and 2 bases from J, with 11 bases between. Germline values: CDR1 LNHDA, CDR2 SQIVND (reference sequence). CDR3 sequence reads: CASSIRTRPYEQYF. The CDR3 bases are TGTGCCAGTAGTATTCGGACGCGGCCCTACGAGCAGTACTTC.

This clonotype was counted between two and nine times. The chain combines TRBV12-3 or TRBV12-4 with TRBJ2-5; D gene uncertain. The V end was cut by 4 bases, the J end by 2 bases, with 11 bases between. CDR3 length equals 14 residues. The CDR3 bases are TGTGCCAGCAGTTCTTCACGTCTACAAGAGACCCAGTACTTC. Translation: CASSSSRLQETQYF.

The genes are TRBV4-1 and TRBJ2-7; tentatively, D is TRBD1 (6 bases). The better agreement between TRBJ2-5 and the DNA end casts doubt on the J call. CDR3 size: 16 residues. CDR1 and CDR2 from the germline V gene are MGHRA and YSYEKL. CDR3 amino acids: CASSQDRPRGWKTQYF. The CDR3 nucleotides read TGCGCCAGCAGCCAAGATCGGCCGAGGGGGTGGAAGACCCAGTACTTC.

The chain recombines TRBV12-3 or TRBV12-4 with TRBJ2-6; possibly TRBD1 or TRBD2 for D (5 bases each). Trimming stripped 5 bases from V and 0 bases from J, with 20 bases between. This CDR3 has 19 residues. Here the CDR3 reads CASSLSGWGTPSGANVLTF. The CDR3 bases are TGTGCCAGCAGTCTCTCCGGGTGGGGGACCCCCTCTGGGGCCAACGTCCTGACTTTC.

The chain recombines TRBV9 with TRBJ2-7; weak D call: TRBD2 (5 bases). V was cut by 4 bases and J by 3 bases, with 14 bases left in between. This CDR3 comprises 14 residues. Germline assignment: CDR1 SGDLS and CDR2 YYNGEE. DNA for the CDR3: TGTGCCAGCAGCCAAGGAGGCCACCTCTACGAGCAGTACTTC. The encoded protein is CASSQGGHLYEQYF.

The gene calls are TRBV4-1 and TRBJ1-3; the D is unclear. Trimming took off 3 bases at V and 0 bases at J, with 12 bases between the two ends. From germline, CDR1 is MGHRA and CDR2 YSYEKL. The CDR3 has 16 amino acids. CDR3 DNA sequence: TGCGCCAGCAGCCATAGAGGGAGTGCCTCTGGAAACACCATATATTTT. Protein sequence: CASSHRGSASGNTIYF.

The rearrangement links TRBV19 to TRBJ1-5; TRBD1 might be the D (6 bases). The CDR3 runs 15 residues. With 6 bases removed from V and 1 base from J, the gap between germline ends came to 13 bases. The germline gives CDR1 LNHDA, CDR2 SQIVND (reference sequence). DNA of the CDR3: TGTGCCAGTAGGGGTCAGGGGATGAGCAATCAGCCCCAGCATTTT. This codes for CASRGQGMSNQPQHF. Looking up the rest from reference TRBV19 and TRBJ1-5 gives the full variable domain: DGGITQSPKYLFRKEGQNVTLSCEQNLNHDAMYWYRQDPGQGLRLIYYSQIVNDFQKGDIAEGYSVSREKKESFPLTVTSAQKNPTAFYLCASRGQGMSNQPQHFGDGTRLSIL.

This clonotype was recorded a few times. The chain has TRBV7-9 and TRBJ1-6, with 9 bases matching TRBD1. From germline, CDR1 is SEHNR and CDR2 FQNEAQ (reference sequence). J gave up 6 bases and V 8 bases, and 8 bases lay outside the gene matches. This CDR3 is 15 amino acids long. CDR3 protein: CASAHPGQGNSPLHF. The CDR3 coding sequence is TGTGCCAGCGCCCATCCGGGACAGGGTAATTCACCCCTCCACTTT.

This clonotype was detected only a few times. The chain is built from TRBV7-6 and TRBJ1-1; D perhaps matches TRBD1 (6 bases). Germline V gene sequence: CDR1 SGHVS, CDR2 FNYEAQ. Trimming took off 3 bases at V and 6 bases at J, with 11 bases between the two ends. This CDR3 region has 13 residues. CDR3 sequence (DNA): TGTGCCAGCAGCTTCAGCAGGGGCGCTGAAGCTTTCTTT. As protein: CASSFSRGAEAFF. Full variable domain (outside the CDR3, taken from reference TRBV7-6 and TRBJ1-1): GAGVSQSPRYKVTKRGQDVALRCDPISGHVSLYWYRQALGQGPEFLTYFNYEAQQDKSGLPNDRFSAERPEGSISTLTIQRTEQRDSAMYRCASSFSRGAEAFFGQGTRLTVV.

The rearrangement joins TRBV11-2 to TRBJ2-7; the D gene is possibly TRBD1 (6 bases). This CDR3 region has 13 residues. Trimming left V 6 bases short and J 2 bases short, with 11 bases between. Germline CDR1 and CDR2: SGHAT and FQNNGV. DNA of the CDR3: TGTGCCAGCAGTGAGACAGGCGCCTACGAGCAGTACTTC. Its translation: CASSETGAYEQYF. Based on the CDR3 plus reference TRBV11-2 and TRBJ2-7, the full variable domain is EAGVAQSPRYKIIEKRQSVAFWCNPISGHATLYWYQQILGQGPKLLIQFQNNGVVDDSQLPKDRFSAERLKGVDSTLKIQPAKLEDSAVYLCASSETGAYEQYFGPGTRLTVT.

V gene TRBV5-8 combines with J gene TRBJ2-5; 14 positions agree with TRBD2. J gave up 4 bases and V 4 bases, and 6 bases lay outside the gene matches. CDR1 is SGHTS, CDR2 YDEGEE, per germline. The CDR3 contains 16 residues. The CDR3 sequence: CASSDGTSGSRETQYF. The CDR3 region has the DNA TGTGCCAGCAGCGACGGGACTAGCGGGAGTAGAGAGACCCAGTACTTC.

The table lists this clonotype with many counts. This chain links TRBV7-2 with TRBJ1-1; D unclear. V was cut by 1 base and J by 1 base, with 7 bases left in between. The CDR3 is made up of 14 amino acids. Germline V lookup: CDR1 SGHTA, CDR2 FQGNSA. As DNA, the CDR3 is TGTGCCAGCAGCTTAGGGCGCGCGAACACTGAAGCTTTCTTT. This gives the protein CASSLGRANTEAFF.

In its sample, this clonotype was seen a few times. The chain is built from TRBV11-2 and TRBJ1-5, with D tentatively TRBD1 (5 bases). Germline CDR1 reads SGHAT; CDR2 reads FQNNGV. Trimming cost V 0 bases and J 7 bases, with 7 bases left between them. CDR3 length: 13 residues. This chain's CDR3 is CASSLDRQQPQHF. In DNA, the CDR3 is TGTGCCAGCAGCTTAGATCGACAGCAGCCCCAGCATTTT.

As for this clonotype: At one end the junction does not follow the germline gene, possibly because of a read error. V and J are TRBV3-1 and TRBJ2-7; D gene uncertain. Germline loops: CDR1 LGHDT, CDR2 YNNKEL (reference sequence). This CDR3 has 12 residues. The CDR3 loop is CASTSSSHEQYF. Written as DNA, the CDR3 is TGTGCCAGCACTTCGAGCTCCCACGAGCAGTACTTC.

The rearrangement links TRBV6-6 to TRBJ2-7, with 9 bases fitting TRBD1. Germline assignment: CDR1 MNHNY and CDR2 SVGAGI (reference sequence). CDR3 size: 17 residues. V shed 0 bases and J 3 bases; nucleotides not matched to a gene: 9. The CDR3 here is CASSYSQGQGVVYEQYF. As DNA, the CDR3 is TGTGCCAGCAGTTACTCGCAGGGACAGGGCGTGGTCTACGAGCAGTACTTC.

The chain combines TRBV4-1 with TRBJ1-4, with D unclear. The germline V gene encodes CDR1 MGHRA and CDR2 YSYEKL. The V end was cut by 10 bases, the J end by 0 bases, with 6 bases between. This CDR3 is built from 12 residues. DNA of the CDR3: TGCGCCATACTCGCAACTAATGAAAAACTGTTTTTT. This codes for CAILATNEKLFF.